Below, 11 T cell receptor beta chains from the same sample are listed, as sequenced in a study of CD8 T cells in ankylosing spondylitis. TCRdb processed the 5' RACE reads anew with MiXCR; each CDR3 protein has one entry. The table lists hundreds of thousands of distinct CDR3 sequences, about 10% of them singletons. The specimen was blood, either unsorted or a sorted T cell fraction (not recorded which). These receptors all come from a male donor with ankylosing spondylitis or in good health (not recorded which).

This clonotype was detected ten times or more. This chain uses TRBV5-6 with TRBJ1-2; D unresolved. The CDR3 is made up of 13 amino acids. Germline loops: CDR1 SGHDT, CDR2 YYEEEE. V was shortened by 1 base and J by 6 bases, with 10 bases between the two germline ends. CDR3 region: CASSLRVLDGYTF. The CDR3 bases are TGTGCCAGCAGCTTGAGGGTTCTCGATGGCTACACCTTC.

This clonotype occurred many times. This chain links TRBV7-8 with TRBJ2-5; 9 bases are shared with TRBD2. With 1 base clipped from V and 5 bases from J, the junction kept 8 bases outside the gene matches. The CDR3 contains 16 residues. Germline V gene lookup returns CDR1 SGHVS and CDR2 FQNEAQ. CDR3 nucleotides: TGTGCCAGCAGCTTAGATTTAGCGGGGGTGACGGAGACCCAGTACTTC. It specifies CASSLDLAGVTETQYF.

Only a few counts were recorded for this clonotype. CDR3 bases: TGTGCCACCCAGTTGGACAGGGCGCAAACTGAAGCTTTCTTT. Protein: CATQLDRAQTEAFF. The genes are TRBV10-3 and TRBJ1-1; 8 nucleotides align to TRBD1. Germline V lookup: CDR1 ENHRY, CDR2 SYGVKD. Unmatched junction bases numbered 12, after V lost 10 bases and J lost 5 bases. The CDR3 totals 14 residues.

V usage is TRBV7-3 and J usage is TRBJ2-3, with 13 nucleotides matching TRBD2. CDR1 is SGHTA and CDR2 is FQGTGA in the germline V gene. Trimming removed 6 bases from V and 0 bases from J; junction bases left unmatched: 6. The CDR3 consists of 17 residues. In DNA form, the CDR3 reads TGTGCCAGCAGGCAGACGGGACTAGCGGGGAGCACAGATACGCAGTATTTT. This encodes CASRQTGLAGSTDTQYF.

CDR3 loop: CASSLLTRGTDTQYF. The CDR3 DNA is TGCGCCAGCAGCTTGCTTACCAGGGGCACAGATACGCAGTATTTT. The chain combines TRBV5-1 with TRBJ2-3; a possible D gene is TRBD1 (5 bases). Trimming shortened V by 1 base and J by 1 base, and 10 bases separated the two germline ends. Germline CDR1 and CDR2: SGHRS and YFSETQ. This CDR3 is 15 amino acids long.

Ten or more counts support this clonotype. The rearrangement links TRBV29-1 to TRBJ2-6, with 9 bases lining up with TRBD1. This CDR3 has 17 residues. Germline V gives CDR1 SQVTM, CDR2 ANQGSEA. V lost 5 bases and J lost 0; bases outside the gene matches: 8. CDR3 protein: CSVRDRGSGSGANVLTF. The CDR3 DNA is TGCAGCGTTCGAGACAGGGGGTCCGGCTCTGGGGCCAACGTCCTGACTTTC.

This clonotype appeared many times. The rearrangement links TRBV28 to TRBJ2-2; weak D call: TRBD1 (6 bases). This CDR3 region has 15 residues. Trimming shortened V by 6 bases and J by 1 base, and 12 bases separated the two germline ends. Germline values: CDR1 MDHEN, CDR2 SYDVKM. The CDR3 protein is CASRIQGVNTGELFF. The CDR3 bases are TGTGCCAGCAGGATACAGGGCGTGAACACCGGGGAGCTGTTTTTT.

To note about this clonotype: The junction differs from germline at one of its ends, possibly a read error. This sequence joins TRBV20-1 and TRBJ2-7; TRBD2 matches at 10 bases. The CDR3 extends over 15 amino acids. The germline gives CDR1 DFQATT, CDR2 SNEGSKA (reference sequence). The CDR3: CSARAGGTMSYEQYF. CDR3 bases: TGCAGTGCCAGAGCGGGAGGGACTATGTCCTACGAGCAGTACTTC.

The table lists this clonotype with many counts. The rearrangement joins TRBV2 to TRBJ1-1, with 8 bases aligning to TRBD1. The V gene end was trimmed by 6 bases and the J gene end by 0 bases; junction bases not matched to a gene: 3. Germline CDR1 reads SNHLY; CDR2 reads FYNNEI. This CDR3 is 14 amino acids long. The CDR3 nucleotides are TGTGCCAGCAGCCCGACAGGGGTGAACACTGAAGCTTTCTTT. This codes for CASSPTGVNTEAFF.

This clonotype occurred a few times. The rearrangement joins TRBV5-1 to TRBJ1-1; no reliable D call. This CDR3 has 14 residues. Germline V CDR1 and CDR2: SGHRS, YFSETQ. V lost 4 bases and J lost 0, with 10 bases in between. The CDR3: CASSPAGVNTEAFF. As DNA, the CDR3 is TGCGCCAGCAGCCCTGCCGGGGTGAACACTGAAGCTTTCTTT.

This clonotype has just a few counts. The gene calls are TRBV30 and TRBJ2-3, with 10 bases fitting TRBD2. The CDR3 length is 15 residues. J gave up 1 base and V 5 bases, and 6 bases lay outside the gene matches. The germline CDR1 and CDR2 sequences are GTSNPN and SVGIG (reference sequence). CDR3 nucleotides: TGTGCCTGGGAATCCCTAGCGGGGGGCACAGATACGCAGTATTTT. Protein: CAWESLAGGTDTQYF. Supplemented by reference TRBV30 and TRBJ2-3, the full variable domain reads SQTIHQWPATLVQPVGSPLSLECTVEGTSNPNLYWYRQAAGRGLQLLFYSVGIGQISSEVPQNLSASRPQDRQFILSSKKLLLSDSGFYLCAWESLAGGTDTQYFGPGTRLTVL.